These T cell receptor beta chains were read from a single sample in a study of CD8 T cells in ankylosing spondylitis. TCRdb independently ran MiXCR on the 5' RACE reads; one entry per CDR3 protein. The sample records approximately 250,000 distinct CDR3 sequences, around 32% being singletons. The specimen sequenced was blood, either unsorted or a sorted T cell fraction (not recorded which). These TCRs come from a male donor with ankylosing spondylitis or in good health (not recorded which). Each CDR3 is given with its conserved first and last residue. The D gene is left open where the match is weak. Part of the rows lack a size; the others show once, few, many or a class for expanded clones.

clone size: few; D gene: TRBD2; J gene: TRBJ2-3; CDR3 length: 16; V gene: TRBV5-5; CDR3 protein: CASSLSRRGGTDTQYF; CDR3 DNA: TGTGCCAGCAGCTTGTCCCGGCGGGGGGGCACAGATACGCAGTATTTT
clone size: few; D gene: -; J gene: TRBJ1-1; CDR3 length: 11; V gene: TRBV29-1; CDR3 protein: CSVTGNTEAFF; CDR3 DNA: TGCAGCGTGACTGGGAACACTGAAGCTTTCTTT
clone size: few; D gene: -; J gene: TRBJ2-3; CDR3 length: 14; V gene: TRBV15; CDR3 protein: CATADRRKTDTQYF; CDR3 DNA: TGTGCCACCGCAGACAGGCGAAAAACAGATACGCAGTATTTT
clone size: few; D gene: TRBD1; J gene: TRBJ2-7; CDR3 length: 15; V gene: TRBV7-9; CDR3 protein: CASSSVGGSSYEQYF; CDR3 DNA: TGTGCCAGCAGCTCCGTAGGGGGCTCAAGCTACGAGCAGTACTTC
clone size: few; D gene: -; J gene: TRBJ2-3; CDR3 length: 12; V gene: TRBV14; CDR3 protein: CASGQTPDTQYF; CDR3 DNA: TGTGCCAGCGGACAGACCCCAGATACGCAGTATTTT
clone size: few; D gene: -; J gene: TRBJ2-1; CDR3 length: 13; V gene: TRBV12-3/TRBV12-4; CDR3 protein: CASNRVGDNEQFF; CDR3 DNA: TGTGCCAGCAATAGAGTTGGGGACAATGAGCAGTTCTTC
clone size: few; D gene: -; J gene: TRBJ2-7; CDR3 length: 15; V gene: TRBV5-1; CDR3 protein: CASSLLPTATYEQYF; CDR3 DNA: TGCGCCAGCAGCTTGCTTCCGACAGCGACCTACGAGCAGTACTTC
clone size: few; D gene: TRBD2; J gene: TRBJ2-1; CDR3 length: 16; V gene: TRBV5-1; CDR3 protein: CASADLAGGPYNEQFF; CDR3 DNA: TGCGCCAGCGCCGATCTAGCGGGGGGTCCCTACAATGAGCAGTTCTTC
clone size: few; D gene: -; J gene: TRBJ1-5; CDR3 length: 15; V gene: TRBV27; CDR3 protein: CASREGGYSNQPQHF; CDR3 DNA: TGTGCCAGCAGGGAGGGGGGGTATAGCAATCAGCCCCAGCATTTT
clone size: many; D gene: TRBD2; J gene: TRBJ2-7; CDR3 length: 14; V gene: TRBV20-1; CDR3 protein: CSARASGGPYEQYF; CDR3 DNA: TGCAGTGCCAGGGCGAGCGGGGGACCCTACGAGCAGTACTTC
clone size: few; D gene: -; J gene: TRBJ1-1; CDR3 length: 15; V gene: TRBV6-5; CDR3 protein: CASSSAESLNTEAFF; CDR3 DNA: TGTGCCAGCAGTTCGGCGGAAAGCCTGAACACTGAAGCTTTCTTT
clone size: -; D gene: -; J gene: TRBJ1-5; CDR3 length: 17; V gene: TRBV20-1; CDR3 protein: CSAPPIRGLTSNQPQHF; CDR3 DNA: TGCAGTGCTCCCCCAATCCGGGGACTCACTAGCAATCAGCCCCAGCATTTT
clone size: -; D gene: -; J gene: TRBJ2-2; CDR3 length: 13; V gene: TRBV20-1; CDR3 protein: CSAPNAGTGELFF; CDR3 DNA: TGCAGTGCCCCCAATGCCGGCACCGGGGAGCTGTTTTTT
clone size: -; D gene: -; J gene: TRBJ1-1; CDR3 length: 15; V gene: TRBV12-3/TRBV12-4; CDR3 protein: CASRDGASANTEAFF; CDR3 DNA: TGTGCCAGCAGGGACGGGGCGTCGGCGAACACTGAAGCTTTCTTT
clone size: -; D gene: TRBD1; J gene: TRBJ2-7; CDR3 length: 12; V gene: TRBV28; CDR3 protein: CASGTGTYEQYF; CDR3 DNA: TGTGCCTCCGGGACAGGGACCTACGAGCAGTACTTC
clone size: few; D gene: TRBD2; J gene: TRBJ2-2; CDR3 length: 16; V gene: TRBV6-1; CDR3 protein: CATFPFAGEGAGELFF; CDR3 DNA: TGTGCCACCTTCCCCTTCGCGGGGGAGGGTGCCGGGGAGCTGTTTTTT
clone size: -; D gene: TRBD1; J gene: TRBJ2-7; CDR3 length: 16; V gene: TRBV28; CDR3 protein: CASSPRGTGDAYEQYF; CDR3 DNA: TGTGCCAGCAGTCCCCGGGGGACAGGCGACGCCTACGAGCAGTACTTC
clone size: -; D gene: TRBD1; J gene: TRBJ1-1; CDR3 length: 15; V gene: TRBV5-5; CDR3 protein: CASSKRQGWSTEAFF; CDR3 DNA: TGTGCCAGCAGCAAAAGACAGGGTTGGAGCACTGAAGCTTTCTTT
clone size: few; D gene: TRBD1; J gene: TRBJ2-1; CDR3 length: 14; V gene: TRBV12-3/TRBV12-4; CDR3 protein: CASTPGTGYNEQFF; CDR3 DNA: TGTGCCAGCACACCTGGGACAGGTTACAATGAGCAGTTCTTC
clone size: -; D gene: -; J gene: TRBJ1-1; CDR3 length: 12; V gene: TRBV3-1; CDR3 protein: CASSQGETEAFF; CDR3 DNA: TGTGCCAGCAGCCAAGGCGAGACTGAAGCTTTCTTT
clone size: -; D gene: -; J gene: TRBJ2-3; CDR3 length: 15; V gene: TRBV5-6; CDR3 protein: CASSFVRGDTDTQYF; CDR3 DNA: TGTGCCAGCAGCTTCGTCCGGGGAGACACAGATACGCAGTATTTT
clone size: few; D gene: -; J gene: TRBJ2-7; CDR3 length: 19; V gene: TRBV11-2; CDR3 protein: CASSLRTTTGTKSSYEQYF; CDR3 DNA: TGTGCCAGCAGCTTAAGAACTACAACAGGGACGAAGAGCTCCTACGAGCAGTACTTC
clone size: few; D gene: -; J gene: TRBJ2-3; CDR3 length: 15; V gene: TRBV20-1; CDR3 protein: CSAPSARKSTDTQYF; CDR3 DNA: TGCAGTGCCCCCTCGGCGCGGAAGAGCACAGATACGCAGTATTTT
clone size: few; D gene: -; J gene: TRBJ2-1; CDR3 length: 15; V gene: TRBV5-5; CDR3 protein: CASSWTTGEYNEQFF; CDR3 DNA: TGTGCCAGCAGCTGGACTACAGGGGAATACAATGAGCAGTTCTTC
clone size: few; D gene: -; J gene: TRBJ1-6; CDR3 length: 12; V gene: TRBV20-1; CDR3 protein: CSARPTVGSQDF; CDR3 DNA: TGCAGTGCTAGGCCGACAGTGGGATCCCAGGACTTT
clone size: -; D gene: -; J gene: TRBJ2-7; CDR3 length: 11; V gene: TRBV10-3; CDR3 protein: CAISGGNEQYF; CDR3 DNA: TGTGCCATCAGTGGGGGTAACGAGCAGTACTTC
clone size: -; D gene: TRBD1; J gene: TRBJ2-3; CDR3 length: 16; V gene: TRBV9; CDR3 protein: CASSSRGQGWFDTQYF; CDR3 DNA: TGTGCCAGCAGCAGTAGGGGACAGGGGTGGTTCGATACGCAGTATTTT
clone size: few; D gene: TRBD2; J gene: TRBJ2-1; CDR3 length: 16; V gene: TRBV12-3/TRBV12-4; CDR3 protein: CASSNSGRITYNEQFF; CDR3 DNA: TGTGCCAGCAGCAATAGCGGGCGAATAACCTACAATGAGCAGTTCTTC
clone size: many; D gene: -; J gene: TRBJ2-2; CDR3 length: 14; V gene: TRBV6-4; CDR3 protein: CASRPGLGAGELFF; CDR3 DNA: TGTGCCAGCAGGCCGGGTCTAGGGGCCGGGGAGCTGTTTTTT
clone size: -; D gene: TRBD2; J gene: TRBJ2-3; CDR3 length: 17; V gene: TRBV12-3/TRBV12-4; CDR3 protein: CASSSPGLAGSTDTQYF; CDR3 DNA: TGTGCCAGCAGTTCTCCGGGACTAGCGGGGAGCACAGATACGCAGTATTTT
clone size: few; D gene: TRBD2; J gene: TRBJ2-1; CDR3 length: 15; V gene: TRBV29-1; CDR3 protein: CSVDGPSGGRGEQFF; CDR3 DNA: TGCAGCGTTGACGGTCCTAGCGGGGGGCGAGGAGAGCAGTTCTTC
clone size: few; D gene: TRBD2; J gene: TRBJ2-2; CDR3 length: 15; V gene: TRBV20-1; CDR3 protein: CSARQAGRDTGELFF; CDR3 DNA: TGCAGTGCTAGACAAGCGGGGCGAGACACCGGGGAGCTGTTTTTT
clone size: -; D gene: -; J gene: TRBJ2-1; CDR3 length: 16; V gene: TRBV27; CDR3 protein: CASSFSGPLGPNEQFF; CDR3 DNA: TGTGCCAGCAGTTTTTCGGGGCCCTTAGGACCCAATGAGCAGTTCTTC
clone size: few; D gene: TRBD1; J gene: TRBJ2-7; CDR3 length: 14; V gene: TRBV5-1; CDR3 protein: CASSLEGALGEQYF; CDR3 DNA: TGCGCCAGCAGCTTGGAGGGGGCTCTGGGCGAGCAGTACTTC
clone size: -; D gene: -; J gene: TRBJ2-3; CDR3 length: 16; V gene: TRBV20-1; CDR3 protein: CSARGRGPGPTDTQYF; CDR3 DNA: TGCAGTGCTAGAGGGCGCGGGCCGGGACCCACAGATACGCAGTATTTT
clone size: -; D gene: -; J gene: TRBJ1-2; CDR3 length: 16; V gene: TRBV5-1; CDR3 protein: CASSLAEGSHNYGYTF; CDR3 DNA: TGCGCCAGCAGCTTGGCCGAAGGGTCCCATAACTATGGCTACACCTTC
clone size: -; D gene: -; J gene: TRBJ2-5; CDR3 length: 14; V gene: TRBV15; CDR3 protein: CATSREWGIETQYF; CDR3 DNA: TGTGCCACCAGCAGAGAGTGGGGGATTGAGACCCAGTACTTC
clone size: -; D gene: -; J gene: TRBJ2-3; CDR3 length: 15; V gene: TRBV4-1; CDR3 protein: CASSQDGRGTDTQYF; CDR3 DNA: TGCGCCAGCAGCCAAGATGGCAGGGGCACAGATACGCAGTATTTT
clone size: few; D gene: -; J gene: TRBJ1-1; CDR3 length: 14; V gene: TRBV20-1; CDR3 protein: CSARAGKMNTEAFF; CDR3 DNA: TGCAGTGCTAGAGCAGGCAAAATGAACACTGAAGCTTTCTTT
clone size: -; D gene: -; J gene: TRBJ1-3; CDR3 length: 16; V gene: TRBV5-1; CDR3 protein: CASSLEAGAIGNTIYF; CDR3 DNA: TGCGCCAGCAGCTTGGAGGCAGGGGCGATAGGAAACACCATATATTTT
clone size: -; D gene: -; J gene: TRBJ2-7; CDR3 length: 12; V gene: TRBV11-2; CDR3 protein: CASSQTGDEQYF; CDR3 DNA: TGTGCCAGCAGCCAGACAGGCGACGAGCAGTACTTC
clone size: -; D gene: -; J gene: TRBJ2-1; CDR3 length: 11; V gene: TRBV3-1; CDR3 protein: CATQTGQRLFF; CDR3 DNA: TGTGCCACTCAAACAGGGCAACGGCTGTTCTTC
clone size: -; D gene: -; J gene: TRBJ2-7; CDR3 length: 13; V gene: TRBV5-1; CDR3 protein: CASTGQRATEQYF; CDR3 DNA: TGCGCCAGCACTGGACAGCGGGCGACCGAGCAGTACTTC
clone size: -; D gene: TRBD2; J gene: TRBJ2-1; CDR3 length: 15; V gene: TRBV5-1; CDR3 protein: CASSLDPGGHNEQFF; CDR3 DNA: TGCGCCAGCAGCTTGGACCCGGGGGGACACAATGAGCAGTTCTTC
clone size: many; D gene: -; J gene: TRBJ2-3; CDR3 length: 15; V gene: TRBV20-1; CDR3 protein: CSARDSGGAGDTQYF; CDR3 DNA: TGCAGTGCTAGAGATTCAGGCGGGGCCGGGGATACGCAGTATTTT
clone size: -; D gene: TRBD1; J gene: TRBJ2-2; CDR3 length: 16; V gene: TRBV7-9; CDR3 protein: CASSTRQGSNTGELFF; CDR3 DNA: TGTGCCAGCAGCACCCGACAGGGGTCGAACACCGGGGAGCTGTTTTTT
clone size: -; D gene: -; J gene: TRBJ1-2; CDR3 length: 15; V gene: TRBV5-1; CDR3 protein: CASSPKQGSLYGYTF; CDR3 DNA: TGCGCCAGCAGCCCGAAACAGGGTTCCCTCTATGGCTACACCTTC
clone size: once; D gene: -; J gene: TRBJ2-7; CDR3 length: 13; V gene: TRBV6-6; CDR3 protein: CASSRDLGHEQYF; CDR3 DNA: TGTGCCAGCAGTAGGGACCTGGGCCACGAGCAGTACTTC
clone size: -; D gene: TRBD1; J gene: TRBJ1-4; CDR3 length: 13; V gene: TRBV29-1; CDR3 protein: CSVGQGVGEKLFF; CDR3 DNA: TGCAGCGTTGGACAGGGGGTTGGGGAAAAACTGTTTTTT
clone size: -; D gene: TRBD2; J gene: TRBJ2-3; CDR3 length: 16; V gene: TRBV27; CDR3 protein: CASSLLAGGVTDTQYF; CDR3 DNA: TGTGCCAGCAGTTTACTGGCGGGGGGGGTCACAGATACGCAGTATTTT
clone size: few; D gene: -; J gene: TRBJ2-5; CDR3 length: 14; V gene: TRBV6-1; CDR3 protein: CASSRPTSRETQYF; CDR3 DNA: TGTGCCAGCAGCCGCCCTACTAGTCGCGAGACCCAGTACTTC